This note documents a single TCR beta chain sequence. The record originates from a study of blood T cell repertoires in COVID-19. The wider study: COVID-19 samples from acute and convalescent phases originated in the United States, Italy and Spain. PBMCs, B-cell-depleted T cells, or T cells provided the cDNA or gDNA that made up the material.

There are 15 residues in the CDR3. The V gene lost 4 bases and the J gene lost 0 bases, with 13 bases spanning the gap. Germline V gives CDR1 SGHRS, CDR2 YFSETQ. In the original workflow: Scientists estimated how many nucleated cells there were by amplifying reference gene primers. Data came from immunoSEQ multiplex PCR; TCRdb stores just in-frame clones and leaves some out. V and J calls and clone size are as listed in that table; D and trimming were resolved from the DNA. The table records about 14,000 clones, about 88% of them present only once. The sample comprised peripheral blood. The sequence was collected from a man aged 80 or over with acute or convalescent COVID-19. The V gene is TRBV5-1, the J gene TRBJ1-1, with no clear D. CDR3 nucleotides: TGCGCCAGCAGCCCCCGGGAGGAGATGAACACTGAAGCTTTCTTT. This codes for CASSPREEMNTEAFF.